Sequencing of this T cell receptor (beta chain) was carried out in a study of CD8 T cells in Susac syndrome. V was trimmed by 2 bases and J by 3 bases, leaving 14 bases between them. Germline loops: CDR1 SGHTA, CDR2 FQGNSA. This CDR3 contains 15 residues. Random hexamers were used to reverse transcribe 0.5 to 1 ug of RNA. TCRdb ran MiXCR on the immunoSEQ multiplex PCR reads and lists one entry per CDR3 protein. The data contain approximately 100,000 distinct CDR3 sequences, about nine tenths of them singletons. This clonotype appeared once. The authors negatively isolated CD8+ and CD4+ T cells and FACS-enriched TEMRA cells.

The sequenced material came from CD4+ T cells from PBMCs. The chain carries TRBV7-2 and TRBJ2-7; no definite D call. The receptor comes from a human donor in good health. CDR3 sequence: CASSLSSGPGYEQYF. The DNA of the CDR3 is TGTGCCAGCAGCTTAAGCTCAGGTCCTGGCTACGAGCAGTACTTC.